In this sample, the clone carrying this T cell receptor (beta chain) turned up once. Its antigen remains unknown. Those with alopecia areata gave lesional scalp punch biopsies and peripheral blood. The data derive from a study of CD8+ T cells in alopecia areata. Following extraction, RNA underwent reverse transcription to cDNA, which served as the sequencing template. TCRdb's copy holds only in-frame clones and misses some; the assay was immunoSEQ multiplex PCR. Of 100,000 to 150,000 clones listed, approximately 48% were seen once; the top ten hold roughly 20%. The ends were cut back, 4 bases at V and 3 bases at J, with 16 bases in the middle. The CDR3 runs 16 residues. The germline gives CDR1 SGHAT, CDR2 FQNNGV. Study-level points and caveats: Greater clonality was observed in lesional scalp samples, especially alopecia totalis/universalis, versus normal scalp.

This receptor was obtained from a human donor with alopecia areata. The material was CD8+ T cells sorted from blood, obtained at week 0. J is TRBJ2-1 and V is TRBV11-2; D is ambiguous. This CDR3 is CASSSTRRRYYNEQFF. The CDR3 nucleotides are TGTGCCAGCAGCTCGACGCGAAGGCGGTACTACAATGAGCAGTTCTTC.